This is a list of T cell receptor beta chains from one sample in a study of vaccination effects on CD4 cells after COVID-19. Their antigens are not known. The data were produced by immunoSEQ multiplex PCR, yet TCRdb's version contains in-frame clones alone and is incomplete. Here the sample spans tens of thousands of clones, 73% being singletons. Sequencing used CD4+ T cells from PBMCs cultured without peptide, obtained before COVID-19 vaccination. All receptors come from a human donor who received a COVID-19 vaccine. The CDR3 runs from the conserved cysteine through the conserved F or W. D genes are given only for firm matches.

j_gene: TRBJ2-1
d_gene: TRBD2
v_gene: TRBV3-1/TRBV3-2
CDR3nt: TGTGCCAGCAGCCAGATGAGGGGAGGGCCGGCGGGGTGGTTCTTC
CDR3aa: CASSQMRGGPAGWFF

j_gene: TRBJ1-2
d_gene: -
v_gene: TRBV3-1/TRBV3-2
CDR3nt: TGTGCCAGCAGCGTCGTCCCATATGGCTACACCTTC
CDR3aa: CASSVVPYGYTF

j_gene: TRBJ1-1
d_gene: -
v_gene: TRBV4-1
CDR3nt: TGCGCCAGCAGCCAAGATAAGGACACTGAAGCTTTCTTT
CDR3aa: CASSQDKDTEAFF

j_gene: TRBJ1-3
d_gene: -
v_gene: TRBV14
CDR3nt: TGTGCCAGCAGTCCCTTGGGGCCTGGAAACACCATATATTTT
CDR3aa: CASSPLGPGNTIYF

j_gene: TRBJ2-3
d_gene: TRBD2
v_gene: TRBV13
CDR3nt: TGTGCTACCGGGCTAGCGGGAGGGGAGACAGATACGCAGTATTTT
CDR3aa: CATGLAGGETDTQYF

j_gene: TRBJ2-3
d_gene: -
v_gene: TRBV2
CDR3nt: TGTGCCAGCAGGCCCTTACAGGGAGGCACAGATACGCAGTATTTT
CDR3aa: CASRPLQGGTDTQYF

j_gene: TRBJ2-3
d_gene: -
v_gene: TRBV5-1
CDR3nt: TGCGCCAGCAGCTTGGGGGACCCGGCGGATACGCAGTATTTT
CDR3aa: CASSLGDPADTQYF

j_gene: TRBJ1-5
d_gene: TRBD1
v_gene: TRBV2
CDR3nt: TGTGCCAGCAGTCCGGATGGACAGGGCAATCAGCCCCAGCATTTT
CDR3aa: CASSPDGQGNQPQHF

j_gene: TRBJ1-5
d_gene: -
v_gene: TRBV19
CDR3nt: TGTGCCAGTAGTACCGGAGGGGGTAGCAATCAGCCCCAGCATTTT
CDR3aa: CASSTGGGSNQPQHF

j_gene: TRBJ2-1
d_gene: -
v_gene: TRBV5-1
CDR3nt: TGCGCCAGCAGCTTGGGTACTTACAGGGACAATGAGCAGTTCTTC
CDR3aa: CASSLGTYRDNEQFF